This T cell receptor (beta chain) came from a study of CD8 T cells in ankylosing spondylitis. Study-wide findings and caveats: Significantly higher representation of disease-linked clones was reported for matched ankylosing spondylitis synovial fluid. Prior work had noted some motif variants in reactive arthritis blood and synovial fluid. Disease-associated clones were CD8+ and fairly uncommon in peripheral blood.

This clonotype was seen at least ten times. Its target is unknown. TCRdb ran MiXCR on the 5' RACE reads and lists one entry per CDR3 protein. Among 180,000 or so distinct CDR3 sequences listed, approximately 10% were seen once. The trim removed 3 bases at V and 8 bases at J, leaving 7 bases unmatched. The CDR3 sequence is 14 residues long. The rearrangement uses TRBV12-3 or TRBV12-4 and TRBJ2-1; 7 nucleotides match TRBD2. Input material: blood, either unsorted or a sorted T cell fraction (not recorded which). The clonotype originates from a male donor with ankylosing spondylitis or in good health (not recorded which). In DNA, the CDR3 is TGTGCCAGCAGTTTGGGGGGGAGTATGGATGAGCAGTTCTTC. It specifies CASSLGGSMDEQFF.